These 31 T cell receptor beta chains came from one sample sequenced in a study of T cell responses to AZD1222 COVID-19 vaccine. Repertoires were generated with immunoSEQ multiplex PCR, while TCRdb's copy carries only in-frame clones and drops some. Here the sample spans 75,000 to 85,000 clones, about 80% being singletons. Sequencing used peripheral blood, obtained 28 days after the second dose of the MenACWY control vaccine. Receptor source: an adult who received the MenACWY meningococcal vaccine as a control.

The CDR3 nucleotides are TGTGCCAGCAGCAGGGGGCACAGGGCTGAAAAACTGTTTTTT. Translating it yields CASSRGHRAEKLFF. The rearrangement links TRBV5-8 to TRBJ1-4; 7 bases map to TRBD1. The germline V gene encodes CDR1 SGHTS and CDR2 YDEGEE. V shed 4 bases, J shed 7 bases, and the junction held 7 bases outside the gene matches. CDR3 size: 14 residues.

V gene TRBV12-5 combines with J gene TRBJ1-5; weak D call: TRBD1 (5 bases). The CDR3 has 16 amino acids. Trimming cost V 7 bases and J 6 bases, with 22 bases left between them. Looked up from germline, CDR1 is LGHNT and CDR2 is FRNRAP. The CDR3, as DNA: TGTGCTAGTGCCGAATTTAGGGCCGGGGCAACTCAGCCCCAGCATTTT. This encodes CASAEFRAGATQPQHF.

The CDR3 nucleotides are TGTGCCAGTAGAATCTCGCGGTCGGTTACTGAAGCTTTCTTT. It translates to CASRISRSVTEAFF. V and J are TRBV19 and TRBJ1-1; D unresolved. The CDR3 is 14 amino acids. Germline V gives CDR1 LNHDA, CDR2 SQIVND (reference sequence). Trimming stripped 6 bases from V and 5 bases from J, with 16 bases between.

The CDR3 loop is CASSYGSYQPQHF. CDR3 bases: TGTGCCAGCAGTTACGGGTCCTATCAGCCCCAGCATTTT. The chain carries TRBV6-2 or TRBV6-3 and TRBJ1-5; D is ambiguous. V lost 2 bases to trimming and J lost 5 bases, with 7 bases between them. Germline V gene lookup returns CDR1 MNHEY and CDR2 SVGEGT. This CDR3 has 13 residues.

The gene calls are TRBV28 and TRBJ1-3; maybe TRBD1 (5 bases). The germline gives CDR1 MDHEN, CDR2 SYDVKM. This CDR3 has 17 amino acids. The V gene lost 3 bases and the J gene lost 4 bases, with 19 bases spanning the gap. The CDR3 sequence is CASSFPRVDKPGNTIYF. In nucleotides, the CDR3 is TGTGCCAGCAGTTTCCCCAGGGTCGACAAGCCCGGAAACACCATATATTTT.

The rearrangement uses TRBV28 and TRBJ2-5; D is uncertain. CDR3 length: 12 residues. CDR1 is MDHEN and CDR2 is SYDVKM in the germline V gene. V was cut by 5 bases and J by 7 bases, with 11 bases left in between. The CDR3 sequence: CASSAPVGTQYF. CDR3 DNA sequence: TGTGCCAGCAGTGCCCCGGTCGGGACCCAGTACTTC.

The rearrangement links TRBV3-1 (or the pseudogene TRBV3-2) to TRBJ2-1, with D perhaps being TRBD1 or TRBD2 (6 bases each). Germline CDR1 LGHDT, CDR2 YNNKEL (reference sequence). The CDR3 has 14 amino acids. The V and J ends lost 8 bases and 0 bases respectively, with 11 bases between them. In DNA, the CDR3 is TGTGCCAGCTCCCGGGGGCCCTCCTACAATGAGCAGTTCTTC. It yields the protein CASSRGPSYNEQFF.

V usage is TRBV2 and J usage is TRBJ1-1, with 7 bases matching TRBD1. Germline CDR1 SNHLY, CDR2 FYNNEI. The CDR3 is 15 amino acids. With V trimmed by 10 bases and J by 0 bases, 11 bases remained unmatched. The CDR3 loop is CATNPGDSMNTEAFF. In nucleotides, the CDR3 is TGTGCCACCAACCCGGGGGACAGCATGAACACTGAAGCTTTCTTT.

This chain links TRBV27 with TRBJ2-7; no clear D gene. Germline lookup yields CDR1 MNHEY and CDR2 SMNVEV (reference sequence). The CDR3 has 13 amino acids. V was trimmed by 8 bases and J by 0 bases, leaving 11 bases between them. The CDR3 sequence: CASGDRFSYEQYF. The CDR3 DNA sequence: TGTGCCAGCGGGGATCGGTTCTCCTACGAGCAGTACTTC.

This clone was found once. The V and J genes are TRBV5-6 and TRBJ2-1, with 8 bases identical to TRBD1. Germline V gene sequence: CDR1 SGHDT, CDR2 YYEEEE. The CDR3 totals 16 residues. The junction had 11 bases not matched to a gene; V was cut back by 5 bases and J by 4 bases. As DNA, the CDR3 is TGTGCCAGCAGACCCCGGACAGGGAGAAATTACAATGAGCAGTTCTTC. Protein product: CASRPRTGRNYNEQFF.

This clone was seen more than once but under ten times. The V gene is TRBV5-1, the J gene TRBJ2-1; 8 nucleotides line up with TRBD2. Trimming at V came to 0 bases and at J to 14 bases, leaving 7 bases not matched to a gene. Germline V lookup: CDR1 SGHRS, CDR2 YFSETQ. This CDR3 is built from 13 residues. The CDR3 DNA reads as TGCGCCAGCAGCTTGGAACCGGGAGGGTGGAAGTTCTTC. Protein product: CASSLEPGGWKFF.

This chain links TRBV9 with TRBJ2-1, with D hard to call. The germline V gene encodes CDR1 SGDLS and CDR2 YYNGEE. The V end was cut by 0 bases, the J end by 4 bases, with 5 bases between. The CDR3 consists of 13 residues. CDR3 bases: TGTGCCAGCAGCGTAGAGCTATACAATGAGCAGTTCTTC. It yields the protein CASSVELYNEQFF.

The chain recombines TRBV6-5 with TRBJ2-1; the D is unclear. V lost 7 bases and J 6 bases, leaving 13 bases between the germline ends. Germline assignment: CDR1 MNHEY and CDR2 SVGAGI. The length of the CDR3 is 13 residues. In nucleotides, the CDR3 is TGTGCCAGCACCAAAGGACGGATCAATGAGCAGTTCTTC. It specifies CASTKGRINEQFF.

The J gene is TRBJ2-7, the V gene TRBV11-2, with TRBD1 matching over 11 bases. Germline V gene data show CDR1 as SGHAT and CDR2 as FQNNGV. With V trimmed by 1 base and J by 3 bases, 2 bases remained unmatched. The CDR3 consists of 15 residues. The CDR3 DNA reads as TGTGCCAGCAGCTTAGGGACAGGGGGCGGCTACGAGCAGTACTTC. Its protein product is CASSLGTGGGYEQYF.

The genes are TRBV2 and TRBJ1-4, with 8 bases aligning to TRBD1. Germline values: CDR1 SNHLY, CDR2 FYNNEI. The CDR3 covers 15 residues. The V segment lost 7 bases and the J segment 1 base; nucleotides outside the gene matches: 5. Written as DNA, the CDR3 is TGTGCCAGCACCCGAACAGGGGGAACTAATGAAAAACTGTTTTTT. This encodes CASTRTGGTNEKLFF.

The chain carries TRBV5-1 and TRBJ1-2; 7 bases align to TRBD1. Germline V lookup: CDR1 SGHRS, CDR2 YFSETQ. J lost 8 bases, V lost 5 bases, and 12 bases had no gene match. The CDR3 has 14 residues. CDR3 sequence reads: CASSSTGEAGGYTF. Written as DNA, the CDR3 is TGCGCCAGCAGTTCCACAGGGGAGGCAGGGGGCTACACCTTC.

The chain combines TRBV19 with TRBJ1-5; TRBD1 might be the D (6 bases). The V and J ends lost 8 bases and 3 bases respectively, with 17 bases between them. The V gene's germline CDR1 is LNHDA and CDR2 SQIVND (reference sequence). CDR3 length: 15 residues. The CDR3 DNA reads as TGTGCCAGTCAGGTATCGGGACAAATCAATCAGCCCCAGCATTTT. It encodes CASQVSGQINQPQHF.

The V and J genes are TRBV19 and TRBJ2-1; 7 bases are shared with TRBD2. J was trimmed by 0 bases and V by 7 bases; bases with no gene match: 15. Germline V lookup: CDR1 LNHDA, CDR2 SQIVND (reference sequence). This CDR3 is 18 amino acids long. As DNA, the CDR3 is TGTGCCAGTACCCAGTATGGGGCGGGGGATTCCTCCTACAATGAGCAGTTCTTC. The encoded protein is CASTQYGAGDSSYNEQFF. Looking up the rest from reference TRBV19 and TRBJ2-1 gives the full variable domain: DGGITQSPKYLFRKEGQNVTLSCEQNLNHDAMYWYRQDPGQGLRLIYYSQIVNDFQKGDIAEGYSVSREKKESFPLTVTSAQKNPTAFYLCASTQYGAGDSSYNEQFFGPGTRLTVL.

The J gene is TRBJ2-2, the V gene TRBV5-1; weak D call: TRBD2 (7 bases). V dropped 0 bases and J dropped 0 bases, with 9 bases sitting between them. The germline gives CDR1 SGHRS, CDR2 YFSETQ. This CDR3 contains 16 residues. CDR3 DNA: TGCGCCAGCAGCTTGGGGCGGGGGCCGAACACCGGGGAGCTGTTTTTT. Translated, it gives CASSLGRGPNTGELFF.

This chain links TRBV2 with TRBJ2-5, with D unresolved. The V end was cut by 4 bases, the J end by 5 bases, with 11 bases between. Germline V gives CDR1 SNHLY, CDR2 FYNNEI. This CDR3 is built from 13 residues. CDR3 sequence reads: CASSVQPRETQYF. The DNA for the CDR3 is TGTGCCAGCAGTGTGCAGCCCAGGGAGACCCAGTACTTC.

In its sample, this clone was seen a few times. This chain connects TRBV30 to TRBJ2-3; 13 nucleotides line up with TRBD2. This CDR3 is built from 16 residues. With V trimmed by 2 bases and J by 5 bases, 7 bases remained unmatched. Germline V gives CDR1 GTSNPN, CDR2 SVGIG (reference sequence). This CDR3 is CAWSPRGLAGKDTQYF. CDR3 coding DNA: TGTGCCTGGAGTCCTCGGGGACTAGCGGGAAAAGATACGCAGTATTTT.

This chain connects TRBV4-1 to TRBJ2-3, with unresolved D. Trimming cost V 0 bases and J 8 bases, with 18 bases left between them. Per the germline V gene, CDR1 is MGHRA and CDR2 is YSYEKL. This CDR3 is built from 16 residues. CDR3 residues: CASSQDSSGPAFTQYF. The CDR3 bases are TGCGCCAGCAGCCAAGATAGCTCTGGGCCCGCCTTTACGCAGTATTTT.

This chain joins TRBV19 and TRBJ1-5, with D perhaps matching TRBD1 (5 bases). The CDR3 is made up of 13 amino acids. Germline V gene data show CDR1 as LNHDA and CDR2 as SQIVND (reference sequence). The V end lost 8 bases, the J end lost 4 bases, and 12 bases lay between the germline ends. In nucleotides, the CDR3 is TGTGCCAGTCAAGGGGCCGTGAATCAGCCCCAGCATTTT. This sequence encodes CASQGAVNQPQHF.

This chain uses TRBV4-2 with TRBJ2-5, with 9 positions matching TRBD2. Trimming removed 0 bases from V and 2 bases from J; junction bases left unmatched: 4. CDR1 is LGHNA, CDR2 YNFKEQ, per germline. This CDR3 contains 16 residues. CDR3 coding DNA: TGTGCCAGCAGCCAAGACGGGCTAGCGGGGCAAGAGACCCAGTACTTC. This codes for CASSQDGLAGQETQYF.

The rearrangement joins TRBV7-3 to TRBJ1-5; 9 bases agree with TRBD1. V was clipped by 4 bases and J by 7 bases; unmatched bases: 8. Germline V gene sequence: CDR1 SGHTA, CDR2 FQGTGA. The CDR3 has 15 residues. This CDR3 is CASSSTDRGGQPQHF. The CDR3, as DNA: TGTGCCAGCAGCTCTACGGACAGGGGAGGACAGCCCCAGCATTTT.

Here the CDR3 reads CASSYRQINTEAFF. The CDR3 DNA reads as TGTGCCAGCAGTTACCGACAGATTAACACTGAAGCTTTCTTT. The genes are TRBV13 and TRBJ1-1; a weak D match, TRBD1 (5 bases). Trimming pared 6 bases from V and 2 bases from J, leaving 13 bases between. CDR3 size: 14 residues. Germline V gives CDR1 PRHDT, CDR2 FYEKMQ (reference sequence).

In this sample, this clone turned up once. The CDR3 is CASSLARNNSPLHF. Written as DNA, the CDR3 is TGCGCCAGCAGCTTGGCCCGGAATAATTCACCCCTCCACTTT. The chain employs TRBV5-1 and TRBJ1-6, with no clear D. The V and J ends lost 0 bases and 5 bases respectively, with 6 bases between them. The CDR3 is made up of 14 amino acids. Per germline, CDR1 SGHRS and CDR2 YFSETQ. The complete variable domain, with remaining parts taken from reference TRBV5-1 and TRBJ1-6, reads KAGVTQTPRYLIKTRGQQVTLSCSPISGHRSVSWYQQTPGQGLQFLFEYFSETQRNKGNFPGRFSGRQFSNSRSEMNVSTLELGDSALYLCASSLARNNSPLHFGNGTRLTVT.

Remarks on this clone: One end of the junction varies from germline; a read error may be responsible. This CDR3 reads CASSPEPHQETQYF. DNA of the CDR3: TGTGCCAGCAGCCCCGAACCACACCAGGAGACCCAGTACTTC. The chain combines TRBV7-8 with TRBJ2-5; D unclear. CDR3 size: 14 residues. Per the germline V gene, CDR1 is SGHVS and CDR2 is FQNEAQ. The full variable domain, its missing parts supplied by reference TRBV7-8 and TRBJ2-5, is GAGVSQSPRYKVAKRGQDVALRCDPISGHVSLFWYQQALGQGPEFLTYFQNEAQLDKSGLPSDRFFAERPEGSVSTLKIQRTQQEDSAVYLCASSPEPHQETQYFGPGTRLLVL.

Only a few counts were recorded for this clone. CDR3 in amino acids: CASSSPRSYLGARNEQFF. The CDR3 DNA is TGTGCCAGCAGTTCCCCTCGGTCATATCTAGGGGCTCGGAATGAGCAGTTCTTC. This chain links TRBV5-8 with TRBJ2-1; D may be TRBD1 (5 bases). With 5 bases removed from V and 7 bases from J, the gap between germline ends came to 28 bases. Germline lookup yields CDR1 SGHTS and CDR2 YDEGEE. The CDR3 is made up of 18 amino acids.

This sequence joins TRBV7-9 and TRBJ1-1; unclear D gene. Germline CDR1 is SEHNR and CDR2 is FQNEAQ (reference sequence). This CDR3 has 15 residues. V was trimmed by 5 bases and J by 4 bases, leaving 17 bases between them. The CDR3 spells CASSESSGWSTEAFF. The DNA for the CDR3 is TGTGCCAGCAGCGAGAGCTCGGGATGGAGCACTGAAGCTTTCTTT.

This chain connects TRBV11-2 to TRBJ1-3; no firm D call. V gave up 4 bases and J gave up 2 bases, with 9 bases separating them. There are 14 residues in the CDR3. Germline V gives CDR1 SGHAT, CDR2 FQNNGV. In DNA, the CDR3 is TGTGCCAGCAGCTCCCGTACCACTGGAAACACCATATATTTT. Encoded protein: CASSSRTTGNTIYF.